The 27 T cell receptor beta chains given below trace back to one sample, sequenced in a study of blood T cell repertoires in COVID-19 (dated by TCRdb to 2020 to 2021). Libraries came from the immunoSEQ multiplex PCR assay. TCRdb's version of the immuneACCESS table is confined to in-frame rearrangements and falls short of the full clone set. An unresolved V gene accounts for under half of the shortfall where checked; the remainder is of unknown origin. The sample profile shows about 74,000 clones; roughly 88% of them were found once. Of the sample, 1.5% to 2.5% falls within the top ten clones. The sequenced sample was peripheral blood. Receptor source: a woman older than 75 with active or convalescent COVID-19.

The chain uses TRBV5-4 and TRBJ2-5; D unclear. The V end was cut by 0 bases, the J end by 1 base, with 7 bases between. The CDR3 covers 14 residues. Germline CDR1 reads SGHNT; CDR2 reads YYREEE (reference sequence). The CDR3 here is CASSLEASQETQYF. For the CDR3, the DNA is TGTGCCAGCAGCTTGGAAGCTAGCCAAGAGACCCAGTACTTC.

The V gene is TRBV9, the J gene TRBJ2-2; D is possibly TRBD1 (5 bases). V gave up 3 bases and J gave up 0 bases, with 9 bases separating them. The CDR3 has 15 amino acids. The V gene's germline CDR1 is SGDLS and CDR2 YYNGEE. The CDR3 coding sequence is TGTGCCAGCAGCGCCCAGGGCCCGAACACCGGGGAGCTGTTTTTT. It encodes CASSAQGPNTGELFF.

The rearrangement links TRBV12-5 to TRBJ2-5, with D perhaps TRBD1 (5 bases). The CDR3 consists of 14 residues. Germline values: CDR1 LGHNT, CDR2 FRNRAP. Trimming left V 6 bases short and J 3 bases short, with 14 bases between. CDR3 amino acids: CASGPGQVEETQYF. Written as DNA, the CDR3 is TGTGCTAGTGGCCCCGGACAAGTCGAAGAGACCCAGTACTTC. Complete variable domain (other parts from reference TRBV12-5 and TRBJ2-5): DARVTQTPRHKVTEMGQEVTMRCQPILGHNTVFWYRQTMMQGLELLAYFRNRAPLDDSGMPKDRFSAEMPDATLATLKIQPSEPRDSAVYFCASGPGQVEETQYFGPGTRLLVL.

The V call is TRBV7-9, the J call TRBJ2-6, with TRBD2 as a possible D gene (7 bases). Trimming shortened V by 2 bases and J by 3 bases, and 17 bases separated the two germline ends. CDR3 length: 18 amino acids. In germline, CDR1 is SEHNR, CDR2 FQNEAQ (reference sequence). In DNA form, the CDR3 reads TGTGCCAGCAGCTTATGGGGACGCGGGGGCGGTGGGGCCAACGTCCTGACTTTC. This gives the protein CASSLWGRGGGGANVLTF.

The rearrangement joins TRBV5-1 to TRBJ2-2, with D unclear. Germline CDR1 reads SGHRS; CDR2 reads YFSETQ. This CDR3 is 16 amino acids long. Trimming removed 4 bases at V and 1 base at J, with 14 bases between. The CDR3, as DNA: TGCGCCAGCAGCCTTACAGAGCTCCAGAACACCGGGGAGCTGTTTTTT. It yields the protein CASSLTELQNTGELFF.

The chain joins TRBV7-2 to TRBJ2-3; a weak D match, TRBD1 (5 bases). This CDR3 has 16 residues. Germline CDR1 SGHTA, CDR2 FQGNSA. The V end was cut by 2 bases, the J end by 2 bases, with 14 bases between. CDR3 amino acids: CASSLRLAGPTDTQYF. The CDR3 DNA reads as TGTGCCAGCAGCTTAAGGCTGGCAGGGCCCACAGATACGCAGTATTTT. Complete variable domain (other parts from reference TRBV7-2 and TRBJ2-3): GAGVSQSPSNKVTEKGKDVELRCDPISGHTALYWYRQSLGQGLEFLIYFQGNSAPDKSGLPSDRFSAERTGGSVSTLTIQRTQQEDSAVYLCASSLRLAGPTDTQYFGPGTRLTVL.

J is TRBJ2-1 and V is TRBV6-5; 10 bases are a match to TRBD2. From germline, CDR1 is MNHEY and CDR2 SVGAGI. This CDR3 region has 14 residues. Germline trimming cut 6 bases from V and 9 bases from J; bases unmatched to any gene: 8. The CDR3 region is CASRSSGGMREQFF. CDR3 DNA sequence: TGTGCCAGCAGATCTAGCGGGGGCATGCGTGAGCAGTTCTTC.

The rearrangement uses TRBV19 and TRBJ1-4, with a tentative D call TRBD1 (6 bases). Per the germline V gene, CDR1 is LNHDA and CDR2 is SQIVND (reference sequence). The V end lost 9 bases, the J end lost 8 bases, and 22 bases lay between the germline ends. This CDR3 has 15 residues. CDR3 residues: CASQKLTGTTEKLFF. CDR3 nucleotides: TGTGCCAGCCAAAAATTAACCGGGACAACGGAAAAACTGTTTTTT.

This clone has a single count. V and J are TRBV6-1 and TRBJ1-5; unclear D gene. From germline, CDR1 is MNHNS and CDR2 SASEGT. Trimming removed 3 bases from V and 0 bases from J, with 6 bases in between. This CDR3 contains 14 residues. The CDR3 nucleotides read TGTGCCAGCAGTGAGACTTATAGCAATCAGCCCCAGCATTTT. Translated: CASSETYSNQPQHF.

The chain has TRBV18 and TRBJ2-2; D gene unclear. V was clipped by 3 bases and J by 5 bases, with 7 bases between them. The CDR3 spans 13 residues. CDR1 KGHSH and CDR2 LQKENI come from the germline V gene. In DNA form, the CDR3 reads TGTGCCAGCTCACCCATTGAGACCGGGGAGCTGTTTTTT. Amino acid sequence: CASSPIETGELFF.

This chain connects TRBV5-4 to TRBJ2-1; D may be TRBD2 (5 bases). Germline assignment: CDR1 SGHNT and CDR2 YYREEE (reference sequence). V lost 1 base, J lost 6 bases, and 11 bases lay in between. The CDR3 extends over 14 amino acids. Here the CDR3 reads CASSLSGDLNEQFF. Here the CDR3 DNA reads TGTGCCAGCAGCTTGAGCGGTGATCTCAATGAGCAGTTCTTC.

V and J are TRBV11-2 and TRBJ1-6; 8 bases are a match to TRBD1. From germline, CDR1 is SGHAT and CDR2 FQNNGV. Losses at the gene ends were 6 bases for V and 7 bases for J; bases not matched to a gene: 11. CDR3 length equals 16 residues. The CDR3 loop reads CASRQEPGQVNSPLHF. CDR3 DNA: TGTGCCAGCAGACAAGAACCGGGACAGGTGAATTCACCCCTCCACTTT.

This clone turned up a few times. V is TRBV3-1 (or the pseudogene TRBV3-2) and J is TRBJ2-7; D unclear. Trimming cost V 4 bases and J 5 bases, with 18 bases left between them. Germline V gene sequence: CDR1 LGHDT, CDR2 YNNKEL (reference sequence). The CDR3 extends over 15 amino acids. DNA for the CDR3: TGTGCCAGCAGCCTTGGTGTCACAGCCCGGAACGAGCAGTACTTC. Translation: CASSLGVTARNEQYF.

This clone was observed a handful of times. The rearrangement uses TRBV25-1 and TRBJ1-2; D not resolved. The CDR3 is made up of 13 amino acids. Trimming removed 4 bases from V and 4 bases from J, with 10 bases in between. The germline V gene encodes CDR1 MGHDK and CDR2 SYGVNS. This CDR3 is CASSGGNLYGYTF. In nucleotides, the CDR3 is TGTGCCAGCAGTGGTGGCAACCTCTATGGCTACACCTTC.

The chain links TRBV5-1 to TRBJ2-3, with D perhaps matching TRBD2 (6 bases). CDR3 length equals 14 residues. The V end was cut by 4 bases, the J end by 14 bases, with 23 bases between. Per the germline V gene, CDR1 is SGHRS and CDR2 is YFSETQ. This chain's CDR3 is CASSPGGESGVRYF. CDR3 DNA sequence: TGCGCCAGCAGCCCCGGCGGGGAGTCTGGGGTACGGTATTTT.

V gene TRBV6-1 combines with J gene TRBJ1-5, with TRBD1 as a possible D gene (5 bases). This CDR3 comprises 14 residues. Germline CDR1 and CDR2: MNHNS and SASEGT. V was shortened by 0 bases and J by 5 bases, with 8 bases between the two germline ends. DNA of the CDR3: TGTGCCAGCAGTGAAGCCAGGGCCCATCAGCCCCAGCATTTT. Translating gives CASSEARAHQPQHF.

The V and J genes are TRBV5-1 and TRBJ2-3; D perhaps matches TRBD2 (6 bases). The germline gives CDR1 SGHRS, CDR2 YFSETQ. CDR3 length: 14 residues. Trimming shortened V by 2 bases and J by 0 bases, and 7 bases separated the two germline ends. CDR3 loop: CASSFGGSTDTQYF. The DNA for the CDR3 is TGCGCCAGCAGCTTTGGGGGGAGCACAGATACGCAGTATTTT.

The chain has TRBV10-3 and TRBJ2-3; 7 nucleotides line up with TRBD2. CDR3 length: 16 amino acids. Looked up from germline, CDR1 is ENHRY and CDR2 is SYGVKD. With V trimmed by 4 bases and J by 2 bases, 9 bases remained unmatched. CDR3 amino acids: CAISGSTGGYTDTQYF. CDR3 nucleotides: TGTGCCATCAGTGGGAGCACGGGAGGATACACAGATACGCAGTATTTT.

The CDR3 loop reads CASSLLAGAYNEQFF. The CDR3 DNA is TGTGCCAGCAGCTTACTAGCGGGAGCATACAATGAGCAGTTCTTC. The chain couples TRBV7-2 to TRBJ2-1; 10 bases line up with TRBD2. The CDR3 extends over 15 amino acids. J gave up 4 bases and V 2 bases, and 2 bases lay outside the gene matches. Per the germline V gene, CDR1 is SGHTA and CDR2 is FQGNSA.

The gene calls are TRBV19 and TRBJ1-4; D is perhaps TRBD1 (5 bases). This CDR3 has 16 residues. Germline CDR1 is LNHDA and CDR2 is SQIVND (reference sequence). V gave up 3 bases and J gave up 4 bases, with 15 bases separating them. The chain's CDR3 is CASSMSSGSSNEKLFF. CDR3 sequence (DNA): TGTGCCAGTAGTATGAGCTCAGGGTCAAGTAATGAAAAACTGTTTTTT. The full variable domain, with the rest looked up from reference TRBV19 and TRBJ1-4, is DGGITQSPKYLFRKEGQNVTLSCEQNLNHDAMYWYRQDPGQGLRLIYYSQIVNDFQKGDIAEGYSVSREKKESFPLTVTSAQKNPTAFYLCASSMSSGSSNEKLFFGSGTQLSVL.

V and J are TRBV12-5 and TRBJ1-1; D may be TRBD1 (6 bases). Germline V gives CDR1 LGHNT, CDR2 FRNRAP. Trimming removed 1 base at V and 6 bases at J, with 15 bases between. The CDR3 runs to 15 residues. The CDR3 DNA follows: TGTGCTAGTGGTTTGGGGGTTGGGACATCCGCTGAAGCTTTCTTT. This gives the protein CASGLGVGTSAEAFF. The full variable domain, with the rest looked up from reference TRBV12-5 and TRBJ1-1, is DARVTQTPRHKVTEMGQEVTMRCQPILGHNTVFWYRQTMMQGLELLAYFRNRAPLDDSGMPKDRFSAEMPDATLATLKIQPSEPRDSAVYFCASGLGVGTSAEAFFGQGTRLTVV.

This clone was seen once. The V call is TRBV28, the J call TRBJ1-2, with TRBD1 matching over 7 bases. Losses at the gene ends were 6 bases for V and 8 bases for J; bases not matched to a gene: 12. The length of the CDR3 is 14 residues. Germline V gene data show CDR1 as MDHEN and CDR2 as SYDVKM. The CDR3 here is CASRGGQNSRGYTF. In DNA, the CDR3 is TGTGCCAGCAGGGGGGGACAGAATTCGCGCGGCTACACCTTC.

This chain links TRBV12-3 or TRBV12-4 with TRBJ2-1; D gene uncertain. V gave up 3 bases and J gave up 3 bases, with 6 bases separating them. CDR3 size: 13 residues. CDR3 protein: CASSLLGYNEQFF. The CDR3 region has the DNA TGTGCCAGCAGTTTGCTAGGCTACAATGAGCAGTTCTTC.

The chain is built from TRBV29-1 and TRBJ2-7; 9 bases line up with TRBD2. The CDR3 totals 14 residues. After removal of 2 bases from V and 4 bases from J, the junction contained 6 bases not matched to a gene. The V gene's germline CDR1 is SQVTM and CDR2 ANQGSEA. CDR3 amino acids: CSVETGGRGYEQYF. The CDR3 DNA reads TGCAGCGTTGAAACGGGCGGGAGGGGATACGAGCAGTACTTC.

The chain carries TRBV20-1 and TRBJ1-1; D is uncertain. This CDR3 has 12 residues. The germline V gene has CDR1 DFQATT and CDR2 SNEGSKA (reference sequence). The V end was cut by 3 bases, the J end by 0 bases, with 5 bases between. The CDR3 reads CSASSVNTEAFF. The CDR3 DNA reads TGCAGTGCTAGTTCGGTGAACACTGAAGCTTTCTTT.

The rearrangement links TRBV7-2 to TRBJ2-3; TRBD2 matches 10 bases. Germline V gives CDR1 SGHTA, CDR2 FQGNSA. This CDR3 region has 18 residues. With V trimmed by 5 bases and J by 3 bases, 14 bases remained unmatched. As DNA, the CDR3 is TGTGCCAGCAGCCTACGGCTAACGAGCGGGGGGGCAACAGATACGCAGTATTTT. Translation gives CASSLRLTSGGATDTQYF.

This chain uses TRBV9 with TRBJ2-7; 9 bases align to TRBD1. Germline CDR1 reads SGDLS; CDR2 reads YYNGEE. CDR3 length equals 15 residues. Trimming removed 4 bases from V and 6 bases from J; junction bases left unmatched: 11. This CDR3 reads CASSPPGGQGREQYF. The CDR3 coding sequence is TGTGCCAGCAGCCCTCCTGGGGGACAGGGCCGCGAGCAGTACTTC.